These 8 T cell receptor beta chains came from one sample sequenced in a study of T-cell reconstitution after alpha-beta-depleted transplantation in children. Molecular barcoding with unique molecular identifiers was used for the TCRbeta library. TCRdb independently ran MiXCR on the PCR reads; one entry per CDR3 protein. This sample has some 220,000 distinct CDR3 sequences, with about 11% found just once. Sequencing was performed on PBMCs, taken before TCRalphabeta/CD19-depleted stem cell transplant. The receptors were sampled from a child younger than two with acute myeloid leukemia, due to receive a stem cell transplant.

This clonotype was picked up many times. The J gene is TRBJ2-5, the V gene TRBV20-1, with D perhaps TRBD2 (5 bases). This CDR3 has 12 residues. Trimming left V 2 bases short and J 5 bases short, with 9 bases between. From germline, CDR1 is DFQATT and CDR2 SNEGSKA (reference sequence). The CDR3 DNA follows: TGCAGTGCTAGACCGGGAATGGAGACCCAGTACTTC. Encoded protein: CSARPGMETQYF.

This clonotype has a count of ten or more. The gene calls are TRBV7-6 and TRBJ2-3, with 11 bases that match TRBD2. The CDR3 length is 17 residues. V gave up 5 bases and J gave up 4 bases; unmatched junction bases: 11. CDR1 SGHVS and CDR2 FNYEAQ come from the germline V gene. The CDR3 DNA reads TGTGCCAGCAGCACCAGACTAGCGGGGTATAGGGCAGATACGCAGTATTTT. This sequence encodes CASSTRLAGYRADTQYF.

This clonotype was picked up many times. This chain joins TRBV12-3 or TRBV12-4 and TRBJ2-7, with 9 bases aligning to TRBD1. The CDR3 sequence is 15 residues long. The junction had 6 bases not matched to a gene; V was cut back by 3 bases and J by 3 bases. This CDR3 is CASSLGQGIIYEQYF. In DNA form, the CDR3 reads TGTGCCAGCAGTTTGGGACAGGGAATCATCTACGAGCAGTACTTC.

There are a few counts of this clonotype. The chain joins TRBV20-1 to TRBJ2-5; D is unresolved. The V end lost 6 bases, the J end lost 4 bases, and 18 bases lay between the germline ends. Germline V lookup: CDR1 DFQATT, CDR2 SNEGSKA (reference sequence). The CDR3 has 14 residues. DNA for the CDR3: TGCAGTGCAAAGCCGGGCCTTAGGGTAGAGACCCAGTACTTC. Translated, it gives CSAKPGLRVETQYF.

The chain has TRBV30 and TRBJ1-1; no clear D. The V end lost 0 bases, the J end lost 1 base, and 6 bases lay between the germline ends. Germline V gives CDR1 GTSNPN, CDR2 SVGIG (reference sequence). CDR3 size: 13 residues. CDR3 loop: CAWSVGPNTEAFF. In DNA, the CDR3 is TGTGCCTGGAGTGTAGGGCCGAACACTGAAGCTTTCTTT.

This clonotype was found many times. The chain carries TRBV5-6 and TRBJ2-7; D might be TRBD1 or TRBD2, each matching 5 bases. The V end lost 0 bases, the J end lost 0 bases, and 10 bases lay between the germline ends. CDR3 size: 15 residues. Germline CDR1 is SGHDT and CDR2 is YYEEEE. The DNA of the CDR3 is TGTGCCAGCAGCTTGGAAGGGGACCACTCCTACGAGCAGTACTTC. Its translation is CASSLEGDHSYEQYF.

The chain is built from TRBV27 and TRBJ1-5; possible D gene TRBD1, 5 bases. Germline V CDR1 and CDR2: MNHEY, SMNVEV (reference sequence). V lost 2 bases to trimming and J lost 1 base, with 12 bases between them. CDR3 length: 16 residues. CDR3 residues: CASSLQGGLSNQPQHF. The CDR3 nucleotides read TGTGCCAGCAGTTTACAGGGCGGGCTAAGCAATCAGCCCCAGCATTTT.

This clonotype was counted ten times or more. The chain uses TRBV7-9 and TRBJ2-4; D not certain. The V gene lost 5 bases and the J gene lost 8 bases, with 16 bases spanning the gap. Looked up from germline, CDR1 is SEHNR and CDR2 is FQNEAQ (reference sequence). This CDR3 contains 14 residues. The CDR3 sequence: CASSRVGPQDIQYF. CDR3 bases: TGTGCCAGCAGCCGAGTCGGGCCCCAGGACATTCAGTACTTC.